This T cell receptor beta chain was sequenced in a study of T cell repertoires in cytomegalovirus infection. Study in general: A matching HLA type, together with CMV infection, was signaled by public TCR beta signatures. Notes on the study in general: Clonotypes of TCR beta that were HLA-C-restricted and CMV-specific dominated the ex vivo response. Public TCR beta family frequency separated CMV-and-HLA carriers, including in an independent cohort.

The ends lost 6 bases at V and 7 bases at J; junction bases unmatched: 14. Germline assignment: CDR1 LNHDA and CDR2 SQIVND (reference sequence). The CDR3 runs to 16 residues. In regard to this clonotype: Its target is not known.

Each CDR3 protein is one row after TCRdb ran MiXCR on the reads. The sample records around 490,000 distinct CDR3 sequences, more than 25% being singletons. The sequence came from a human donor in good health (CMV status not recorded). Some clones in this sample may be carry-over from other donors' samples. Input material: PBMCs. The chain employs TRBV19 and TRBJ2-7, with 11 nucleotides matching TRBD1. The CDR3 DNA is TGTGCCAGTAGCCTTCTTCCCGGACAGGGGGCAAGGGAGCAGTACTTC. Protein product: CASSLLPGQGAREQYF.